The subject of this entry is one T cell receptor beta chain. This table comes from immunoSEQ multiplex PCR, and its TCRdb copy is limited to in-frame clones, with some not included. The sample contains over 130,000 clones, roughly 76% of which appear only once. J was trimmed by 1 base and V by 0 bases; bases with no gene match: 1. Germline CDR1 is MNHEY and CDR2 is SVGAGI. This CDR3 comprises 16 residues. The entry originates in a study of blood T cell repertoires in COVID-19. Study-level background: COVID-19 samples, acute and convalescent, were from the United States, Italy and Spain. The cDNA or gDNA used as material had been derived from T cells, B-cell-depleted T cells, or PBMCs.

The TCR originated in a woman aged 45-65 years with active or convalescent COVID-19. Input material: peripheral blood. The rearrangement uses TRBV6-5 and TRBJ2-2; TRBD1 agrees at 8 bases. The CDR3 region has the DNA TGTGCCAGCAGTTACTCCGGACAGGGGAACACCGGGGAGCTGTTTTTT. It yields the protein CASSYSGQGNTGELFF.